Detailed here is one T cell receptor beta chain. Its antigen is as yet unknown. The data are from a study of blood T cells in healthy people across ages. Study results and caveats: Fewer expanded clones and more diversity marked long-lived versus aged donors.

The second PCR ran 7 to 11 cycles with a sample-barcoded 5' primer and J-beta primers. Each TCR beta cDNA got a 12-nucleotide random molecular identifier. TCRdb analysed the 5' RACE reads with MiXCR anew, one entry per CDR3 protein. This sample yields 1,500,000 or so distinct CDR3 sequences, of which approximately 43% are seen a single time; around 4% belongs to the top ten. Isolation of PBMCs gave at least 6 million cells per sample. Germline loops: CDR1 DFQATT, CDR2 SNEGSKA (reference sequence). The CDR3 runs 14 residues. V shed 5 bases, J shed 2 bases, and the junction held 5 bases outside the gene matches.

The chain carries TRBV20-1 and TRBJ2-4; 8 bases align to TRBD1. This sequence originates from a woman aged 18-29 years in good health. Material for sequencing was blood. DNA of the CDR3: TGCAGTGCTGGACAGGGTTTATCCAAAAACATTCAGTACTTC. Its translation is CSAGQGLSKNIQYF.